The 2 T cell receptor beta chains given below trace back to one sample, sequenced in a study of IL-17A CD8 T cells in psoriatic arthritis synovium. The repertoire was sequenced with immunoSEQ multiplex PCR; TCRdb's copy has only in-frame clones and lacks some. The sample carries roughly 2,200 clones, approximately 65% recorded once. After about 1.6 hours of PMA and ionomycin stimulation, cells were labeled by IL-17A and IFNgamma secretion assays. Actively inflamed joints of psoriatic arthritis patients supplied the aspirated synovial fluid. The sequencing input was IFN-gamma+ CD8+ T cells from synovial fluid. The subset denotes: IL-17A-IFNgamma+ memory CD8+ (Tc1) cells. These receptors all come from a human donor with psoriatic arthritis.

The chain joins TRBV7-9 to TRBJ2-7, with a tentative D call TRBD2 (7 bases). The CDR3 covers 17 residues. V was trimmed by 1 base and J by 5 bases, leaving 21 bases between them. Looked up from germline, CDR1 is SEHNR and CDR2 is FQNEAQ (reference sequence). The CDR3 is CASSLEGGLSQGNEQYF. The CDR3 nucleotides read TGTGCCAGCAGCTTAGAGGGGGGGTTGTCCCAGGGGAACGAGCAGTACTTC.

The rearrangement links TRBV6-1 to TRBJ2-5; TRBD1 aligns across 7 bases. Germline V gives CDR1 MNHNS, CDR2 SASEGT. V lost 2 bases, J lost 2 bases, and 5 bases stayed unmatched. CDR3 length: 15 amino acids. The CDR3 region has the DNA TGTGCCAGCAGTGAAAGGGGACAGCAACAAGAGACCCAGTACTTC. Residues: CASSERGQQQETQYF.